A selection of T cell receptor beta chains follows, all from one sample in a study of T cell responses to AZD1222 COVID-19 vaccine. Using immunoSEQ multiplex PCR, the repertoire was profiled, and TCRdb retains in-frame clones only, with some absent. Of around 130,000 clones detected, roughly 93% appear once; the ten largest clones hold around 3.1%. This specimen consisted of peripheral blood, obtained on day 0 of AZD1222 vaccination. These receptors were taken from an adult in good health. Both conserved end residues are part of each CDR3. D genes are given only for firm matches. The size field is filled for only some rows; it gives once, few, many or a size class.

TRBV7-2	TRBJ2-3	TRBD1	-	TGTGCCAGCAGCTCCGGGACAGACACAGATACGCAGTATTTT	CASSSGTDTDTQYF
TRBV7-9	TRBJ1-2	-	once	TGTGCCAGCATCCCTGCGGAGTCCCTCTATGGCTACACCTTC	CASIPAESLYGYTF
TRBV2	TRBJ2-3	-	-	TGTGCCAGCAGGGGGTTAGGAGATACGCAGTATTTT	CASRGLGDTQYF
TRBV6-2/TRBV6-3	TRBJ1-1	-	-	TGTGCCAGCAGTTATCAGAACACTGAAGCTTTCTTT	CASSYQNTEAFF
TRBV30	TRBJ1-4	-	-	TGTGCCTGGAGGTCCGCAGGGATCGGGGGAAAACTGTTTTTT	CAWRSAGIGGKLFF
TRBV5-1	TRBJ1-1	-	-	TGCGCCAGCAGCTTGTTACAGCGGAACACTGAAGCTTTCTTT	CASSLLQRNTEAFF
TRBV7-2	TRBJ2-2	TRBD1	-	TGTGCCAGCAGCTTAAGGGGGACAGGGGCTCACCGAAACACCGGGGAGCTGTTTTTT	CASSLRGTGAHRNTGELFF
TRBV21-1	TRBJ1-5	-	-	TGTGCCAGCAGCAATTTCCAGGGACGATTGCGGGATCAGCCCCAGCATTTT	CASSNFQGRLRDQPQHF
TRBV4-1	TRBJ2-1	TRBD2	-	TGCGCCAGCAGCCAGTTGCTAGCGGGAGTAACTGAGCAGTTCTTC	CASSQLLAGVTEQFF
TRBV5-5	TRBJ2-3	TRBD1	-	TGTGCCAGCAGCTTGGCCGTAGGACAGGGGACTCATACGCAGTATTTT	CASSLAVGQGTHTQYF
TRBV7-2	TRBJ1-1	-	-	TGTGCCAGCAGCTTAGACCCACAGAACCCTGAAGCTTTCTTT	CASSLDPQNPEAFF
TRBV6-6	TRBJ1-5	-	-	TGTGCCAGCAGTATCGTTACCAGGGTTAGCAATCAGCCCCAGCATTTT	CASSIVTRVSNQPQHF
TRBV5-1	TRBJ1-2	TRBD1	-	TGCGCCAGCAGCGGGGGTGACAGGGCCTACAATAACTATGGCTACACCTTC	CASSGGDRAYNNYGYTF
TRBV19	TRBJ2-3	-	-	TGTGCCAGTAGTCCTACTAGATCCGCAGATACGCAGTATTTT	CASSPTRSADTQYF
TRBV7-9	TRBJ1-5	TRBD1	-	TGTGCCAGCAGCTTAGGGGACAGGGGGCGCGTTCAGCCCCAGCATTTT	CASSLGDRGRVQPQHF
TRBV5-1	TRBJ1-2	TRBD1	-	TGCGCCAGCAGCCTTAGGACAGGGGGCTTTGGCTACACCTTC	CASSLRTGGFGYTF
TRBV13	TRBJ1-2	-	-	TGTGCCAGCAGCCTCGGGCAGCGCTACTATGGCTACACCTTC	CASSLGQRYYGYTF
TRBV19	TRBJ2-1	-	once	TGTGCCAGTAGTAGCAACTACCCAGGAAGCTACAATGAGCAGTTCTTC	CASSSNYPGSYNEQFF
TRBV7-9	TRBJ1-2	TRBD1	-	TGTGCCAGCAGCCTTGAGGGGGCCCGTGGCTACACCTTC	CASSLEGARGYTF
TRBV10-3	TRBJ2-1	TRBD2	-	TGTGCCATCACTCGTGGGACTAGCGGTATCAATGAGCAGTTCTTC	CAITRGTSGINEQFF
TRBV9	TRBJ2-7	TRBD2	-	TGTGCCAGCAGCGTAGATCTAGCGGAAGCCTACGAGCAGTACTTC	CASSVDLAEAYEQYF
TRBV6-1	TRBJ1-6	-	-	TGTGCCAGCAGTGAAGACCTGAATTCACCCCTCCACTTT	CASSEDLNSPLHF
TRBV7-2	TRBJ2-3	TRBD1	-	TGTGCCAGCAGCTTGGACAGGATTAGCACAGATACGCAGTATTTT	CASSLDRISTDTQYF
TRBV5-8	TRBJ2-3	-	-	TGTGCCAGCAACCCCGGGTGGGGGGCCGCAGATACGCAGTATTTT	CASNPGWGAADTQYF
TRBV6-5	TRBJ1-2	-	once	TGTGCCAGCAGTTACATACGGGCGCAGGCTGAAGGCTACACCTTC	CASSYIRAQAEGYTF
TRBV7-3	TRBJ2-1	-	-	TGTGCCAGCAGCCTTAACGGGCAGGATTACAATGAGCAGTTCTTC	CASSLNGQDYNEQFF
TRBV27	TRBJ1-5	TRBD1	-	TGTGCCAGCAGTCCGCGACAGGGGGGTAATCAGCCCCAGCATTTT	CASSPRQGGNQPQHF
TRBV4-1	TRBJ1-5	-	-	TGCGCCAGCAGCCAAGACGAATGGGGGGGAGAAAGCAATCAGCCCCAGCATTTT	CASSQDEWGGESNQPQHF
TRBV28	TRBJ2-7	TRBD2	-	TGTGCCAGCAGTCCGGGACTAGCGGGACGAAACTACGAGCAGTACTTC	CASSPGLAGRNYEQYF
TRBV20-1	TRBJ1-6	TRBD1	-	TGCAGTGCTAGTCCCGGGACAGGGGAGGTGCCCCTCCACTTT	CSASPGTGEVPLHF
TRBV19	TRBJ1-1	-	-	TGTGCCAGTAGTATAAACGTAGGGAACACTGAAGCTTTCTTT	CASSINVGNTEAFF
TRBV9	TRBJ2-2	-	-	TGTGCCAGCCGCCACTGCCAAAGGCCCGGGGAGCTGTTTTTT	CASRHCQRPGELFF
TRBV27	TRBJ2-2	-	-	TGTGCCAGCAGCCCCGCGGGTTCCGGGGAGCTGTTTTTT	CASSPAGSGELFF
TRBV19	TRBJ1-5	TRBD1	-	TGTGCCAGTAGCCTTCAGACAGGGCGCAATCAGCCCCAGCATTTT	CASSLQTGRNQPQHF
TRBV7-9	TRBJ2-3	-	-	TGTGCCAGCAGGAGAGCGGGTAGGAGTGGTGATACGCAGTATTTT	CASRRAGRSGDTQYF
TRBV10-2	TRBJ2-2	-	-	TGCGCCAGCATTTTAACGGGCGGCAGCACCGGGGAGCTGTTTTTT	CASILTGGSTGELFF
TRBV28	TRBJ2-7	TRBD1	-	TGTGCCAGCAGCCCCGGGACAGGGGGCGCCTACGAGCAGTACTTC	CASSPGTGGAYEQYF
TRBV5-1	TRBJ1-1	-	-	TGCGCCAGCAGTGCGGAGTGGAACACTGAAGCTTTCTTT	CASSAEWNTEAFF
TRBV7-9	TRBJ2-1	TRBD1	-	TGTGCCATCCGGGACAGCCTCTACAATGAGCAGTTCTTC	CAIRDSLYNEQFF
TRBV6-1	TRBJ1-4	-	few	TGTGCCAGCAGTGAAGGGCCCGCAACTAATGAAAAACTGTTTTTT	CASSEGPATNEKLFF
TRBV30	TRBJ1-5	-	once	TGTGCCTGGAGTGTAACAGGAGAAGGTCAGCCCCAGCATTTT	CAWSVTGEGQPQHF
TRBV18	TRBJ1-6	-	-	TGTGCCAGCTCACCAGGTGAAAGTGGGCCGAATTCACCCCTCCACTTT	CASSPGESGPNSPLHF
TRBV6-5	TRBJ1-2	-	-	TGTGCCAGCAGTTACGAGACGGAATGGAGCTTC	CASSYETEWSF
TRBV6-6	TRBJ2-7	TRBD1	-	TGTGCCAGCAGTTGGGGACAGGGGGGTTACGAGCAGTACTTC	CASSWGQGGYEQYF
TRBV19	TRBJ2-3	TRBD2	-	TGTGCCAGTACCCTAGCGGGAAGTCCCGGCGGAACAGATACGCAGTATTTT	CASTLAGSPGGTDTQYF
TRBV10-1	TRBJ2-7	-	-	TGCGCCAGCAGTGGGCACGAGCAGTACTTC	CASSGHEQYF
TRBV28	TRBJ1-3	-	-	TGTGCCAGCAGCTTAGCTAACGGGGCGTCTGGAAACACCATATATTTT	CASSLANGASGNTIYF
TRBV7-2	TRBJ2-3	-	-	TGTGCCAGCAGCTTATTGGGCGTCAGCACAGATACGCAGTATTTT	CASSLLGVSTDTQYF
TRBV7-9	TRBJ2-1	-	-	TGTGCCAGCGGCCTGCGGACACACGAGCAGTTCTTC	CASGLRTHEQFF
TRBV7-9	TRBJ2-3	TRBD1	-	TGTGCCAGCAGCTTAACAGGGGAACGCACAGATACGCAGTATTTT	CASSLTGERTDTQYF
TRBV4-3	TRBJ2-3	TRBD1	-	TGCGCCAGCAGCCATGGACAGACAGGGGGAGGGACGCAGTATTTT	CASSHGQTGGGTQYF
TRBV28	TRBJ2-7	TRBD2	once	TGTGCCAGCAGTCAGATCGGACTAGCGGGAGGCAGCTCCTACGAGCAGTACTTC	CASSQIGLAGGSSYEQYF
TRBV6-5	TRBJ2-5	-	-	TGTGCCACCGGATGGGAGACCCAGTACTTC	CATGWETQYF